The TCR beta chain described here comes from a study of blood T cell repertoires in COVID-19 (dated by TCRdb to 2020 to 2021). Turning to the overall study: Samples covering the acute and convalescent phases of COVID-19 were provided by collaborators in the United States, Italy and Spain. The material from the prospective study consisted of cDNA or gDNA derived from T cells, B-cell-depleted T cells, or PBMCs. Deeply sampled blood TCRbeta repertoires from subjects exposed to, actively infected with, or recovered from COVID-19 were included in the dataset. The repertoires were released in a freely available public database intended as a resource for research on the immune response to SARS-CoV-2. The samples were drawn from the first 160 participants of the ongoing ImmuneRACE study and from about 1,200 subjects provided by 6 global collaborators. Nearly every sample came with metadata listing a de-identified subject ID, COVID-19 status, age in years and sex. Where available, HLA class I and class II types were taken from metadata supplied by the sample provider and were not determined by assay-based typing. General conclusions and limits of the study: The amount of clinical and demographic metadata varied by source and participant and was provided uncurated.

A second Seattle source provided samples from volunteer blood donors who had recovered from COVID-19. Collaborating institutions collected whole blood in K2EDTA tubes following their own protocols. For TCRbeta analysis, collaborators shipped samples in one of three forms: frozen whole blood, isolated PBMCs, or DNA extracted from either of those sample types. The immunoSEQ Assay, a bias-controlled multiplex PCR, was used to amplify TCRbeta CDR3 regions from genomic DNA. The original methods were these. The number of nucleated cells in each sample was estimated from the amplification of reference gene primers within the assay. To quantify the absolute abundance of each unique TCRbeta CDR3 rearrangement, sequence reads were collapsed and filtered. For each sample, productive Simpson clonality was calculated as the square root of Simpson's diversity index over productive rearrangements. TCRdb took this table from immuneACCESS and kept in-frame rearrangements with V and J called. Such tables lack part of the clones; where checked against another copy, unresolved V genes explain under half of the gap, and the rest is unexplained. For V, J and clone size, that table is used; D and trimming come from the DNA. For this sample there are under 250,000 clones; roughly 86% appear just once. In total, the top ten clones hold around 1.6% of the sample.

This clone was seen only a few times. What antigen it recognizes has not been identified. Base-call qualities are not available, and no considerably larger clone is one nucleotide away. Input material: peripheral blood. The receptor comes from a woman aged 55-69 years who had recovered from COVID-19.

For the CDR3, the sequence is CASSPNRGEYEQYF. DNA sequence: TGTGCCAGCTCACCGAACAGGGGAGAGTACGAGCAGTACTTC. The rearranged chain carries TRBV18 and TRBJ2-7, and 7 junctional nucleotides match TRBD1. Sequences KGHSH (CDR1) and LQKENI (CDR2) are obtained from the germline V gene. Reading from cysteine to phenylalanine, the CDR3 counts 14 amino acids. The DNA shown is the 42-base CDR3, in frame from base 1. V and J are trimmed by 3 bases and 4 bases, and the gene matches miss 6 bases of the junction.